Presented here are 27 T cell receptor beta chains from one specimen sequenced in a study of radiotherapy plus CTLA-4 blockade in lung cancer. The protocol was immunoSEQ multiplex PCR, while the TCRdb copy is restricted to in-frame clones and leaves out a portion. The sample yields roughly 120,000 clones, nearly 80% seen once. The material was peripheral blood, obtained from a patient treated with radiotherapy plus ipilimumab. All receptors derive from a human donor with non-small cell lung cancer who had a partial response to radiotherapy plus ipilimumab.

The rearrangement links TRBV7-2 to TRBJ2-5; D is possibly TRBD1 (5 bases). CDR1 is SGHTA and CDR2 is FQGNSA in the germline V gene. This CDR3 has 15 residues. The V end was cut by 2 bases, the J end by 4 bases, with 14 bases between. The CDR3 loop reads CASSLRPDRGETQYF. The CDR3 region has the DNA TGTGCCAGCAGCTTACGGCCCGATAGGGGAGAGACCCAGTACTTC.

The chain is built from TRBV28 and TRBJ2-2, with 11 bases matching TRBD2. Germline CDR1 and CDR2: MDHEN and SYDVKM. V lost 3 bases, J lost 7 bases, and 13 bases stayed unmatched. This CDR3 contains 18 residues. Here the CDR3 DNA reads TGTGCCAGCAGTTTTCCTAGCGGGAGGCCTCTGCGTGACGGGGAGCTGTTTTTT. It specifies CASSFPSGRPLRDGELFF. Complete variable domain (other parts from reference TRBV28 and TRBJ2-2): DVKVTQSSRYLVKRTGEKVFLECVQDMDHENMFWYRQDPGLGLRLIYFSYDVKMKEKGDIPEGYSVSREKKERFSLILESASTNQTSMYLCASSFPSGRPLRDGELFFGEGSRLTVL.

The CDR3 DNA is TGTGCCAGCAGCTCAACCAGGGGCCCCTACGAGCAGTACGTC. Protein sequence: CASSSTRGPYEQYV. This sequence joins TRBV11-2 and TRBJ2-7; tentative D call: TRBD1 (6 bases). V gave up 4 bases and J gave up 2 bases, with 12 bases separating them. The germline V gene encodes CDR1 SGHAT and CDR2 FQNNGV. The CDR3 covers 14 residues.

The CDR3 nucleotides are TGTGCCAGCAGCGCGGCAGGGTTGGATACGCAGTATTTT. Translated: CASSAAGLDTQYF. V and J are TRBV7-2 and TRBJ2-3; D possibly corresponds to TRBD1 (5 bases). Trimming removed 5 bases at V and 6 bases at J, with 12 bases between. Germline V gene lookup returns CDR1 SGHTA and CDR2 FQGNSA. The CDR3 extends over 13 amino acids.

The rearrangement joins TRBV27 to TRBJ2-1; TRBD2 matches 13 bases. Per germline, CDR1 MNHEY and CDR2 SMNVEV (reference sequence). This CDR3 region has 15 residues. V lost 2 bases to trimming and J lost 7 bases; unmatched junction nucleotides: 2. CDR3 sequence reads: CASSLGLAGVNEQFF. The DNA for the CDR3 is TGTGCCAGCAGTTTAGGACTAGCGGGAGTTAATGAGCAGTTCTTC.

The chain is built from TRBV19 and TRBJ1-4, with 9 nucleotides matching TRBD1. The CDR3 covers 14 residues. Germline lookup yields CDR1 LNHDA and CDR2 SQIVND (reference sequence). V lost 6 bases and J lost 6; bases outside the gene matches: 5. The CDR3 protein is CASRLQGADEKLFF. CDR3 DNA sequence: TGTGCCAGTAGACTACAGGGGGCCGATGAAAAACTGTTTTTT.

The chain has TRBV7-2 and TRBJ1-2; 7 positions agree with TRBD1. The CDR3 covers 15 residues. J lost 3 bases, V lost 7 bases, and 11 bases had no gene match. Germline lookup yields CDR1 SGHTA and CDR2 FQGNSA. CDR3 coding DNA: TGTGCCAGCACCCTCGGAGAGGGGGCGTACTATGGCTACACCTTC. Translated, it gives CASTLGEGAYYGYTF.

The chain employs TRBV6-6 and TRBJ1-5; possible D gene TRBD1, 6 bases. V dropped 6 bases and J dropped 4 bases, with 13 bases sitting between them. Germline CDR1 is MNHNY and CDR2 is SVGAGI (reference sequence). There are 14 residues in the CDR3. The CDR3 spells CASRLGDTNQPQHF. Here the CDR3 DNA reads TGTGCCAGCAGGTTGGGGGACACAAATCAGCCCCAGCATTTT.

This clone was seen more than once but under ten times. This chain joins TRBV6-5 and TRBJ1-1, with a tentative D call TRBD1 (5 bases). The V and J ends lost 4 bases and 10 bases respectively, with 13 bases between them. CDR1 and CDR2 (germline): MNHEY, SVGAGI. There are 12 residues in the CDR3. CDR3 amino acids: CASSFGQLLAFF. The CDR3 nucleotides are TGTGCCAGCAGTTTCGGACAACTCTTAGCTTTCTTT.

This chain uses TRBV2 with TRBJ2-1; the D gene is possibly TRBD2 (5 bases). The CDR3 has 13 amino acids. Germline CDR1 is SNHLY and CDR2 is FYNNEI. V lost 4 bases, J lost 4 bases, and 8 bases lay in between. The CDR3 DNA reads TGTGCCAGCAGTGGAGGGCCTTACAATGAGCAGTTCTTC. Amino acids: CASSGGPYNEQFF. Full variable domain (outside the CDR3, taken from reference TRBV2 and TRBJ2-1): EPEVTQTPSHQVTQMGQEVILRCVPISNHLYFYWYRQILGQKVEFLVSFYNNEISEKSEIFDDQFSVERPDGSNFTLKIRSTKLEDSAMYFCASSGGPYNEQFFGPGTRLTVL.

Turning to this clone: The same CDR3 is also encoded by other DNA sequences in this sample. CDR3 sequence (DNA): TGTGCCAGCAGCTTAGCATCGGGCCAAGAGACCCAGTACTTC. Translated, it gives CASSLASGQETQYF. The chain combines TRBV7-9 with TRBJ2-5, with D unclear. The CDR3 length is 14 residues. V dropped 0 bases and J dropped 1 base, with 6 bases sitting between them. Germline V lookup: CDR1 SEHNR, CDR2 FQNEAQ (reference sequence).

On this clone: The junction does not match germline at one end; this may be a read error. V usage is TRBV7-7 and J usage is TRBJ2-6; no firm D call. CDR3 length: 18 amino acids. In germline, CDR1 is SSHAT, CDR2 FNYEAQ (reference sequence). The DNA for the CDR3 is TGTGCTAGCAGCTTAGTGGCAGGCTCGGACTCTGGGGCCAACGTCCTGACTTTC. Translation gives CASSLVAGSDSGANVLTF.

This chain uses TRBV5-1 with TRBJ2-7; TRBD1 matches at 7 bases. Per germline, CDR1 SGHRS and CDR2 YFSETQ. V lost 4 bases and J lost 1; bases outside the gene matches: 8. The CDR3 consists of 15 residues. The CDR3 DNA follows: TGCGCCAGCAGCCCAGGGGACAGCTTTTCCTACGAGCAGTACTTC. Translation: CASSPGDSFSYEQYF.

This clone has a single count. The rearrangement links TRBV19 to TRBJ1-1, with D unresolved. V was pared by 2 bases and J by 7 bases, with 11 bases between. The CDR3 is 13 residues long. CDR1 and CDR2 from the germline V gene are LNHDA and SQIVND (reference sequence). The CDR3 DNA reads TGTGCCAGTAGTATATCGAACGGGATTGAAGCTTTCTTT. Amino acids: CASSISNGIEAFF.

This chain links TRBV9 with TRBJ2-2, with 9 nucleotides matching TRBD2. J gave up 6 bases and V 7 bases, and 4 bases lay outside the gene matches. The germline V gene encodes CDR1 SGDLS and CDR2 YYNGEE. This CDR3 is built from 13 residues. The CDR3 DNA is TGTGCCAGCTCTCTAGCGGGACCCGGGGAGCTGTTTTTT. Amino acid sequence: CASSLAGPGELFF.

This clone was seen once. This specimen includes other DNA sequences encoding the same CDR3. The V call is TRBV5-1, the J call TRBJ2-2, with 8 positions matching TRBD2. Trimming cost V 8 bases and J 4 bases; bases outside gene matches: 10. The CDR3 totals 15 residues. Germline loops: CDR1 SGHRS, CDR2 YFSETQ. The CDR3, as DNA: TGCGCCAGTAGCGGGACGGGAGGGTCCACCGGGGAGCTGTTTTTT. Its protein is CASSGTGGSTGELFF.

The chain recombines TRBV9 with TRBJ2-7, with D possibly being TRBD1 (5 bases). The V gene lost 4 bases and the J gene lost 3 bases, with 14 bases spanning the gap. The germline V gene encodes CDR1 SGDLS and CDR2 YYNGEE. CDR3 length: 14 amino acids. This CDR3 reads CASSPRTKNYEQYF. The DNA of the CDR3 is TGTGCCAGCAGCCCCAGGACAAAAAACTACGAGCAGTACTTC.

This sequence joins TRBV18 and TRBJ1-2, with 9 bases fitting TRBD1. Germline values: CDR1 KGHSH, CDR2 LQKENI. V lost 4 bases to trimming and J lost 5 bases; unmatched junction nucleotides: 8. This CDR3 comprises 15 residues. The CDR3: CASSHPGQGSYGYTF. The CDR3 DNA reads TGTGCCAGCTCACATCCCGGACAGGGGTCGTATGGCTACACCTTC.

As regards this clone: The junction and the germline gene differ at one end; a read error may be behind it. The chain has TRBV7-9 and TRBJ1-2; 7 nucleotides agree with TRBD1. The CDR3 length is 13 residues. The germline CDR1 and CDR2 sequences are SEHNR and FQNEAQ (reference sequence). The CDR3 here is CASSLEQGISLAF. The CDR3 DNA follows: TGTGCCAGCAGCTTAGAACAGGGGATAAGTTTGGCCTTC.

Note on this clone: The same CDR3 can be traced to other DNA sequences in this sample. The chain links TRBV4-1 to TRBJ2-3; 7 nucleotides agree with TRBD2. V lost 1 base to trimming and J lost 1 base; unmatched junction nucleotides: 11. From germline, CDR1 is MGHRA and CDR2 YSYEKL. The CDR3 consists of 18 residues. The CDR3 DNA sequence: TGCGCCAGCAGCCAAGCTGCTCGGACTAGACGGGGCACAGATACGCAGTATTTT. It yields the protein CASSQAARTRRGTDTQYF.

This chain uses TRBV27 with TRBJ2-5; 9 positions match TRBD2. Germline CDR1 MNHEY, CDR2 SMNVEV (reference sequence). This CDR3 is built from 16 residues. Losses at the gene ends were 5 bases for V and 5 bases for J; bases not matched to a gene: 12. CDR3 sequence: CASSRAILAGSETQYF. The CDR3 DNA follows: TGTGCCAGCAGTCGAGCAATCCTAGCGGGATCTGAGACCCAGTACTTC.

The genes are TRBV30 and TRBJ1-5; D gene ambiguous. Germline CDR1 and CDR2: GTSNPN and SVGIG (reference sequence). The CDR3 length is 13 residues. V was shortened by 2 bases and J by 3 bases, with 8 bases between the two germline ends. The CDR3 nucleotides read TGTGCCTGGAGTTCCCAGGTCAATCAGCCCCAGCATTTT. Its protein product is CAWSSQVNQPQHF. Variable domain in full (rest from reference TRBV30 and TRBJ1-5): SQTIHQWPATLVQPVGSPLSLECTVEGTSNPNLYWYRQAAGRGLQLLFYSVGIGQISSEVPQNLSASRPQDRQFILSSKKLLLSDSGFYLCAWSSQVNQPQHFGDGTRLSIL.

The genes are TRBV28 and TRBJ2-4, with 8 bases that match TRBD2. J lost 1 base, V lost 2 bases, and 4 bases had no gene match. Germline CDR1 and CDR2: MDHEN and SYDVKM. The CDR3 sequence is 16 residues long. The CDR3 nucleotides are TGTGCCAGCAGTTTACAGCGGGAGCTTGCCAAAAACATTCAGTACTTC. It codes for CASSLQRELAKNIQYF.

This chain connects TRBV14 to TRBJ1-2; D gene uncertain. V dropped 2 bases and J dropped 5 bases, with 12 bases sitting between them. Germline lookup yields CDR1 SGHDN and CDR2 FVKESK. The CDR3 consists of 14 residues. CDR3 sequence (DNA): TGTGCCAGCAGCCAACCGGGTGCTACGTATGGCTACACCTTC. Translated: CASSQPGATYGYTF.

The chain's CDR3 is CASSPPLRQVATF. The CDR3 nucleotides read TGTGCCAGCTCACCACCCCTTAGGCAGGTGGCGACCTTC. The V and J genes are TRBV18 and TRBJ1-2; D remains unclear. The CDR3 is 13 amino acids. Germline assignment: CDR1 KGHSH and CDR2 LQKENI. Trimming took 0 bases from V and 14 from J, leaving 16 bases between them.

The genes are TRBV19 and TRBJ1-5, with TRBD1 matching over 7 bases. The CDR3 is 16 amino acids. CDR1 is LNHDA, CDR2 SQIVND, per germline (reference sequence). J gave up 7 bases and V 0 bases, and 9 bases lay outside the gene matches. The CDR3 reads CASSIDGRGDSQPQHF. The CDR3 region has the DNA TGTGCCAGTAGTATAGATGGTCGAGGGGACAGCCAGCCCCAGCATTTT.

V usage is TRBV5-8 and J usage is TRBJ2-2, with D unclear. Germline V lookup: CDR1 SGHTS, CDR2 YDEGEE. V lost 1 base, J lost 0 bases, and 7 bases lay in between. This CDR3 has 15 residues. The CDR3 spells CASSLTATNTGELFF. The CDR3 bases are TGTGCCAGCAGCTTGACAGCCACGAACACCGGGGAGCTGTTTTTT.